The 18 T cell receptor beta chains below all came from one sample that was sequenced in a study of beta chain bispecific antibodies for T cell cancers. Which antigens these TCRs recognize remains unknown. Study conclusions and caveats: The leukemia cells, rather than normal T cells, gave most of the targeted TRBV signal.

T cells were expanded from blood mononuclear cells for roughly 3 days with anti-CD3 OKT3 or CD3/CD28 beads. MiXCR, run by TCRdb on the 5' RACE reads, gives a single entry per CDR3 protein. The sample contains 9,000 or so distinct CDR3 sequences, less than 2.5% of which appear only once. The source material was T cells from a healthy donor cultured with Jurkat leukemia cells, sampled from a culture containing an anti-CD19 bispecific antibody. Receptor source: a human donor in good health. Some clones in this sample may be carry-over from other donors' samples.

This clonotype has a handful of counts. The rearrangement joins TRBV7-3 to TRBJ2-5; TRBD1 matches 10 bases. Germline lookup yields CDR1 SGHTA and CDR2 FQGTGA. After removal of 3 bases from V and 4 bases from J, the junction contained 5 bases not matched to a gene. The CDR3 has 15 residues. The CDR3 reads CASSLTGGHAETQYF. The CDR3 DNA follows: TGTGCCAGCAGCTTGACAGGGGGCCATGCAGAGACCCAGTACTTC.

By its share, this clonotype is medium-sized. The rearrangement joins TRBV20-1 to TRBJ1-6; tentatively, D is TRBD1 (5 bases). The CDR3 runs to 14 residues. The germline CDR1 and CDR2 sequences are DFQATT and SNEGSKA (reference sequence). Deletions cut 4 bases from V and 8 bases from J, with 15 bases between. CDR3 nucleotides: TGCAGTGCTAACTCGGGACTCCGCGATTCACCCCTCCACTTT. Its translation: CSANSGLRDSPLHF.

This clonotype was recorded at least ten times. This chain uses TRBV6-5 with TRBJ1-1; 10 bases agree with TRBD1. The CDR3 length is 18 residues. CDR1 MNHEY and CDR2 SVGAGI come from the germline V gene. The V and J ends lost 5 bases and 6 bases, in that order; junction bases with no gene match: 18. The CDR3: CASSKTGTGARAGAEAFF. CDR3 bases: TGTGCCAGCAGTAAGACCGGGACAGGGGCCCGAGCCGGAGCTGAAGCTTTCTTT.

This clonotype was seen a few times. This chain connects TRBV5-1 to TRBJ2-2; D call uncertain. V shed 3 bases and J shed 6 bases, with 9 bases lying between them. Per the germline V gene, CDR1 is SGHRS and CDR2 is YFSETQ. The CDR3 has 13 amino acids. Here the CDR3 DNA reads TGCGCCAGCAGCTCTCGCAAGCCCGGGGAGCTGTTTTTT. Residues: CASSSRKPGELFF.

This clonotype was recorded many times. V is TRBV16 and J is TRBJ1-6, with 7 bases lining up with TRBD1. V was pared by 3 bases and J by 5 bases, with 1 base of the junction left unmatched. This CDR3 spans 14 amino acids. Germline values: CDR1 KGHSY, CDR2 FQNENV. CDR3 nucleotides: TGTGCCAGCAGCCAGACAGGGAATAATTCACCCCTCCACTTT. Translating gives CASSQTGNNSPLHF.

This clonotype showed up many times. The gene calls are TRBV7-3 and TRBJ2-1; D assignment may be TRBD1 or TRBD2 (5 bases each). The CDR3 totals 13 residues. The V gene lost 5 bases and the J gene lost 8 bases, with 13 bases spanning the gap. Germline CDR1 and CDR2: SGHTA and FQGTGA. The CDR3, as DNA: TGTGCCAGCAGCCCCTCCCTGGGGGATGAGCAGTTCTTC. Protein product: CASSPSLGDEQFF.

This clonotype was found many times. CDR3 amino acids: CSATTGPRSSYEQYF. CDR3 in DNA: TGCAGTGCTACTACGGGACCGCGCTCATCCTACGAGCAGTACTTC. This sequence joins TRBV20-1 and TRBJ2-7, with D possibly called TRBD1 or TRBD2 (5 bases each). Trimming removed 4 bases at V and 1 base at J, with 17 bases between. Germline assignment: CDR1 DFQATT and CDR2 SNEGSKA (reference sequence). This CDR3 is 15 amino acids long.

This clonotype occurred many times. The chain joins TRBV7-3 to TRBJ2-2, with D unclear. CDR3 length: 12 residues. Trimming took 3 bases from V and 1 from J, leaving 0 bases between them. Germline assignment: CDR1 SGHTA and CDR2 FQGTGA. The DNA for the CDR3 is TGTGCCAGCAGCTTGAACACCGGGGAGCTGTTTTTT. It encodes CASSLNTGELFF.

This clonotype was detected many times. The chain uses TRBV9 and TRBJ1-2, with a weak D call TRBD1 (6 bases). The V gene lost 4 bases and the J gene lost 5 bases, with 15 bases spanning the gap. Germline CDR1 reads SGDLS; CDR2 reads YYNGEE. The CDR3 is 14 residues long. CDR3 in DNA: TGTGCCAGCAGCCAGGGGTGGGGCGAATATGGCTACACCTTC. Translation: CASSQGWGEYGYTF. The full variable domain, completed using reference TRBV9 and TRBJ1-2, is DSGVTQTPKHLITATGQRVTLRCSPRSGDLSVYWYQQSLDQGLQFLIQYYNGEERAKGNILERFSAQQFPDLHSELNLSSLELGDSALYFCASSQGWGEYGYTFGSGTRLTVV.

J is TRBJ1-1 and V is TRBV12-3 or TRBV12-4; 7 bases fit TRBD1. V gave up 4 bases and J gave up 4 bases; unmatched junction bases: 3. This CDR3 spans 13 amino acids. CDR3 sequence: CASSSGQTTEAFF. In nucleotides, the CDR3 is TGTGCCAGCAGTTCGGGACAGACCACTGAAGCTTTCTTT.

This clonotype was detected ten times or more. This sequence joins TRBV20-1 and TRBJ2-5; the match to TRBD2 covers 10 bases. Germline CDR1 and CDR2: DFQATT and SNEGSKA (reference sequence). After removal of 3 bases from V and 3 bases from J, the junction contained 4 bases not matched to a gene. The CDR3 is 14 amino acids. In nucleotides, the CDR3 is TGCAGTGCTAGGGCTAGCGGGAGAGAAGAGACCCAGTACTTC. It specifies CSARASGREETQYF.

This clonotype was recorded at least ten times. The rearrangement uses TRBV7-3 and TRBJ2-1, with 7 bases fitting TRBD2. Germline assignment: CDR1 SGHTA and CDR2 FQGTGA. The V gene end was trimmed by 5 bases and the J gene end by 2 bases; junction bases not matched to a gene: 6. CDR3 length: 15 amino acids. CDR3 coding DNA: TGTGCCAGCAGCCCACAGGCGGGGGCCTACAATGAGCAGTTCTTC. Translating gives CASSPQAGAYNEQFF.

Remarks on this clonotype: A much larger clone lies a single base off, so this may be a read error. The chain links TRBV6-5 to TRBJ1-5; D gene ambiguous. This CDR3 is built from 16 residues. Germline CDR1 is MNHEY and CDR2 is SVGAGI. The CDR3 DNA follows: TGTGCCAGCAGTTACTCGGGCAAGGGCGGCAATCAGCCCCGGCATTTT. The encoded protein is CASSYSGKGGNQPRHF.

The chain uses TRBV18 and TRBJ1-4; TRBD1 matches 10 bases. The CDR3 extends over 17 amino acids. V was clipped by 0 bases and J by 6 bases; unmatched bases: 7. Germline V lookup: CDR1 KGHSH, CDR2 LQKENI. The CDR3 reads CASSPPPGGQGDEKLFF. The CDR3 DNA sequence: TGTGCCAGCTCACCACCCCCGGGAGGACAGGGGGATGAAAAACTGTTTTTT.

This clonotype was counted many times. The chain recombines TRBV12-3 or TRBV12-4 with TRBJ2-3, with 7 positions matching TRBD1. Trimming cost V 5 bases and J 4 bases; bases outside gene matches: 9. The CDR3 runs 15 residues. The chain's CDR3 is CASSTTPGQPDTQYF. The CDR3 DNA sequence: TGTGCCAGCAGTACCACCCCGGGACAGCCAGATACGCAGTATTTT.

At least ten counts were recorded for this clonotype. The rearrangement joins TRBV20-1 to TRBJ2-7, with TRBD2 matching over 14 bases. The length of the CDR3 is 15 residues. Per germline, CDR1 DFQATT and CDR2 SNEGSKA (reference sequence). Trimming at V came to 3 bases and at J to 4 bases, leaving 5 bases not matched to a gene. CDR3 sequence (DNA): TGCAGTGCTAGGAGACGGACTAGCGGGGGGTACGAGCAGTACTTC. This gives the protein CSARRRTSGGYEQYF.

This clonotype was seen at least ten times. The chain uses TRBV3-1 and TRBJ2-5, with D hard to call. Germline V gene data show CDR1 as LGHDT and CDR2 as YNNKEL (reference sequence). V lost 4 bases, J lost 2 bases, and 8 bases lay in between. The CDR3 runs 13 residues. As DNA, the CDR3 is TGTGCCAGCAGCCCCCCGAGACAAGAGACCCAGTACTTC. Amino acids: CASSPPRQETQYF.

This clonotype was seen at least ten times. CDR3 bases: TGTGCCAGCAGTCTAGGGGGCTCACCCCTCCACTTT. It specifies CASSLGGSPLHF. V and J are TRBV27 and TRBJ1-6; 7 nucleotides align to TRBD1. This CDR3 is 12 amino acids long. Germline assignment: CDR1 MNHEY and CDR2 SMNVEV (reference sequence). The V segment lost 5 bases and the J segment 10 bases; nucleotides outside the gene matches: 2.